The present T cell receptor beta chain was sequenced within a study of blood T cell repertoires in COVID-19. V dropped 2 bases and J dropped 12 bases, with 11 bases sitting between them. The CDR3 sequence is 13 residues long. Germline values: CDR1 SGHAT, CDR2 FQNNGV. The data were produced by immunoSEQ multiplex PCR, yet TCRdb's version contains in-frame clones alone and is incomplete. The sample lists 45,000 or so clones; more than 70% were seen once. This TCR was recovered from a human donor in a cohort sampled during active COVID-19. The V call is TRBV11-2, the J call TRBJ1-6; D may be TRBD1 (6 bases). Specimen: peripheral blood. The CDR3 nucleotides are TGTGCCAGCAGCTTACGACAGGTTGGACCCCTCCACTTT. Amino acids: CASSLRQVGPLHF.